These 2 T cell receptor beta chains share one sample of origin, sequenced in a study of Graves' ophthalmopathy and Graves' hyperthyroidism. RNA transcripts were the template, and TCR beta CDR3 regions were amplified from them. RT-PCR with HTBI primers came first, then second-round multiplex PCR. TCRdb called the multiplex PCR reads again in MiXCR, with one record for every CDR3 protein. Here the sample spans 400,000 to 450,000 distinct CDR3 sequences, more than 20% being singletons. The sequenced material came from peripheral blood. The receptor source for this set is a woman younger than 35 with stable Graves' hyperthyroidism.

On this clonotype itself: The CDR3 end shows no conserved phenylalanine or tryptophan, and so a read error is likely. V and J are TRBV20-1 and TRBJ2-5; no clear D gene. Trimming removed 3 bases at V and 9 bases at J, with 14 bases between. This CDR3 contains 12 residues. Germline lookup yields CDR1 DFQATT and CDR2 SNEGSKA (reference sequence). The CDR3 loop reads CSARQSSQSQYY. The CDR3 nucleotides are TGCAGTGCTAGGCAGTCCTCACAGTCCCAGTACTAC.

This clonotype was found many times. This chain links TRBV20-1 with TRBJ2-7, with 8 positions matching TRBD1. Germline CDR1 and CDR2: DFQATT and SNEGSKA (reference sequence). CDR3 length equals 12 residues. The junction had 4 bases not matched to a gene; V was cut back by 6 bases and J by 3 bases. CDR3 in amino acids: CSASGQGYEQYF. DNA for the CDR3: TGCAGTGCCAGCGGACAGGGCTACGAGCAGTACTTC.